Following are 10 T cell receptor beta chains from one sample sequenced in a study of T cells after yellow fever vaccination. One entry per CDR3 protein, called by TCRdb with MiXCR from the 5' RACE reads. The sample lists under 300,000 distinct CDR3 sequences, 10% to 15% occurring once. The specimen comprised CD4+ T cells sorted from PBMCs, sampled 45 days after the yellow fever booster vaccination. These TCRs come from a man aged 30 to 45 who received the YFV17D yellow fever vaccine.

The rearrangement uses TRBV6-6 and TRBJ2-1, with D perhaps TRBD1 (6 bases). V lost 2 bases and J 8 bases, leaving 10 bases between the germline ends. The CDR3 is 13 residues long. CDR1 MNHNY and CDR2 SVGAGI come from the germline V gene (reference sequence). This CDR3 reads CASSYTGTDEQFF. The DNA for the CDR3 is TGTGCCAGCAGTTACACAGGGACGGATGAGCAGTTCTTC.

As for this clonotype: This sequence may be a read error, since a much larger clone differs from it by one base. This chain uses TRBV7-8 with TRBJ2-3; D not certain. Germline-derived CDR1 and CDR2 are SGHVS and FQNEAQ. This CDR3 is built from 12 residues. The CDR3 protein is CDSSIPQATQYF. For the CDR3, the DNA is TGTGACAGCAGCATCCCGCAGGCCACGCAGTATTTT.

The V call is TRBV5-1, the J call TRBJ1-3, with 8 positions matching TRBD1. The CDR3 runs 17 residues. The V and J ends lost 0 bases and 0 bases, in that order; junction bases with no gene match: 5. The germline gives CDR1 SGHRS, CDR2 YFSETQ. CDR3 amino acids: CASSLVWTGSSGNTIYF. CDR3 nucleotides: TGCGCCAGCAGCTTGGTGTGGACAGGGAGCTCTGGAAACACCATATATTTT.

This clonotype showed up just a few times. CDR3 sequence (DNA): TGTGCCAGTAGTGCCGGGCGCGACTACGAGCAGTACTTC. Protein sequence: CASSAGRDYEQYF. The chain recombines TRBV19 with TRBJ2-7; D remains ambiguous. V was pared by 5 bases and J by 3 bases, with 11 bases between. The CDR3 is 13 amino acids. Germline V gives CDR1 LNHDA, CDR2 SQIVND (reference sequence).

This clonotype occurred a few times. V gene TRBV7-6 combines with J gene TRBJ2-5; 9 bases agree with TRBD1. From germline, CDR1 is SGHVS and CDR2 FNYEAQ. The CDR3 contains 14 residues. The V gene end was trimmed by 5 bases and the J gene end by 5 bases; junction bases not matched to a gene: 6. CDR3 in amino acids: CASSNDRGVETQYF. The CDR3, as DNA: TGTGCCAGCAGCAACGACAGGGGGGTTGAGACCCAGTACTTC. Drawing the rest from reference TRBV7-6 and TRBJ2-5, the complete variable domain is GAGVSQSPRYKVTKRGQDVALRCDPISGHVSLYWYRQALGQGPEFLTYFNYEAQQDKSGLPNDRFSAERPEGSISTLTIQRTEQRDSAMYRCASSNDRGVETQYFGPGTRLLVL.

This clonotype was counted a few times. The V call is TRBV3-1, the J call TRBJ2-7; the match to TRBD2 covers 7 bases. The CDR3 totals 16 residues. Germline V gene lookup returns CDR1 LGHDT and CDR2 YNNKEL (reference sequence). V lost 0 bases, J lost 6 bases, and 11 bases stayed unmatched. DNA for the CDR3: TGTGCCAGCAGCCAAGAAAGGACTAGTACTCCTACCGAGCAGTACTTC. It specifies CASSQERTSTPTEQYF.

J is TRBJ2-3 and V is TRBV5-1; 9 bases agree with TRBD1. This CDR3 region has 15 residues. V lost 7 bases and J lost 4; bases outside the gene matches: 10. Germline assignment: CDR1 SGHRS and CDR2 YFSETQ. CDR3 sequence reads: CASLTGTGTADTQYF. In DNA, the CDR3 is TGCGCCAGCCTCACCGGGACAGGGACCGCAGATACGCAGTATTTT.

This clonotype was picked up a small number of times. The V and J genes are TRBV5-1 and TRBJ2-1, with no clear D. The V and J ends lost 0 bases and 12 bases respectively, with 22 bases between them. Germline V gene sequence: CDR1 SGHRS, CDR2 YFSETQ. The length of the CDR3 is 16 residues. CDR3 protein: CASSLAEAFGVVSQFF. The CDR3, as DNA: TGCGCCAGCAGCTTGGCCGAGGCTTTCGGAGTAGTCTCGCAGTTCTTC.

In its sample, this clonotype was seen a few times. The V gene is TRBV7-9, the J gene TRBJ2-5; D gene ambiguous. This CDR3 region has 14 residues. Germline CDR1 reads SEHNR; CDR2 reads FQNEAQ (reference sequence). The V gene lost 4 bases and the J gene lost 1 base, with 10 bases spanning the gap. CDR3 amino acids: CASSWPGSQETQYF. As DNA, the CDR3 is TGTGCCAGCAGCTGGCCGGGCTCCCAAGAGACCCAGTACTTC. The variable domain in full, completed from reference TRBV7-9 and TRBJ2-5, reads DTGVSQNPRHKITKRGQNVTFRCDPISEHNRLYWYRQTLGQGPEFLTYFQNEAQLEKSRLLSDRFSAERPKGSFSTLEIQRTEQGDSAMYLCASSWPGSQETQYFGPGTRLLVL.

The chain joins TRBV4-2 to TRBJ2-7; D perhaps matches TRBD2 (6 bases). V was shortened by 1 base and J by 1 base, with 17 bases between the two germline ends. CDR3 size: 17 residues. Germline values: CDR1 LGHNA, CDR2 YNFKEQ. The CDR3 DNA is TGTGCCAGCAGCCAAGTGTCCCGGGAGCTAGGGTCCTACGAGCAGTACTTC. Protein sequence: CASSQVSRELGSYEQYF.